One sample yielded the 12 T cell receptor beta chains listed below, sequenced in a study of T cell changes during pregnancy in multiple sclerosis. Only in-frame clones appear in the TCRdb table, and some are missing; sequencing was by immunoSEQ multiplex PCR. Among 40,000 to 50,000 clones, just over 90% were seen once, and the ten largest hold more than 3%. This sample comprised CD8+ T cells from peripheral blood mononuclear cells, obtained after pregnancy. The source of these receptors is a female donor with multiple sclerosis, enrolled in a pregnancy study.

The chain carries TRBV7-9 and TRBJ2-7; D perhaps matches TRBD1 (6 bases). This CDR3 comprises 12 residues. Germline CDR1 reads SEHNR; CDR2 reads FQNEAQ (reference sequence). Trimming took off 5 bases at V and 2 bases at J, with 7 bases between the two ends. CDR3 loop: CASSQGPYEQYF. CDR3 coding DNA: TGTGCCAGCAGCCAGGGGCCCTACGAGCAGTACTTC.

This chain connects TRBV30 to TRBJ2-7; D may be TRBD1 (5 bases). Germline CDR1 and CDR2: GTSNPN and SVGIG (reference sequence). The CDR3 spans 12 residues. V lost 3 bases, J lost 3 bases, and 9 bases lay in between. The CDR3 is CAWSGTGYEQYF. As DNA, the CDR3 is TGTGCCTGGAGCGGAACAGGCTACGAGCAGTACTTC.

This clone was detected once. J is TRBJ1-5 and V is TRBV5-4; D gene unclear. V was clipped by 4 bases and J by 2 bases, with 10 bases between them. Germline V gene lookup returns CDR1 SGHNT and CDR2 YYREEE (reference sequence). This CDR3 contains 14 residues. The chain's CDR3 is CASSVGRGNQPQHF. In DNA form, the CDR3 reads TGTGCCAGCAGCGTTGGGCGAGGCAATCAGCCCCAGCATTTT.

The rearrangement links TRBV6-5 to TRBJ2-5; TRBD1 aligns across 9 bases. This CDR3 comprises 15 residues. Germline lookup yields CDR1 MNHEY and CDR2 SVGAGI. V lost 6 bases to trimming and J lost 6 bases; unmatched junction nucleotides: 11. CDR3 loop: CASRDAGQGLQTQYF. The DNA for the CDR3 is TGTGCCAGCAGAGACGCGGGACAGGGTTTGCAGACCCAGTACTTC.

The chain's CDR3 is CASRTGSNEQFF. The CDR3 DNA is TGTGCCAGCAGAACGGGGTCCAATGAGCAGTTCTTC. The rearrangement uses TRBV6-6 and TRBJ2-1; TRBD2 might be the D (5 bases). The germline gives CDR1 MNHNY, CDR2 SVGAGI (reference sequence). The CDR3 totals 12 residues. V was shortened by 6 bases and J by 6 bases, with 9 bases between the two germline ends.

The CDR3 is CASSHLRAGAVRGQETQYF. In nucleotides, the CDR3 is TGTGCCAGCAGCCATTTACGTGCAGGGGCTGTACGAGGTCAAGAGACCCAGTACTTC. The chain carries TRBV28 and TRBJ2-5; TRBD1 might be the D (6 bases). Germline V gene lookup returns CDR1 MDHEN and CDR2 SYDVKM. V lost 6 bases and J lost 2, with 28 bases in between. The CDR3 is made up of 19 amino acids.

The chain employs TRBV9 and TRBJ2-7; 12 positions agree with TRBD1. CDR1 and CDR2 (germline): SGDLS, YYNGEE. V was pared by 0 bases and J by 5 bases, with 3 bases of the junction left unmatched. The CDR3 totals 15 residues. For the CDR3, the DNA is TGTGCCAGCAGCGTAGCCGGGACAGGGGGCGACGAGCAGTACTTC. Its translation: CASSVAGTGGDEQYF.

The chain uses TRBV9 and TRBJ2-3; TRBD2 might be the D (7 bases). V lost 4 bases, J lost 4 bases, and 16 bases lay in between. The length of the CDR3 is 15 residues. From germline, CDR1 is SGDLS and CDR2 YYNGEE. CDR3 nucleotides: TGTGCCAGCAGCCCGCTCGGGGGGCCGTCAGATACGCAGTATTTT. It translates to CASSPLGGPSDTQYF.

The genes are TRBV5-1 and TRBJ1-1; 9 positions agree with TRBD1. Losses at the gene ends were 5 bases for V and 7 bases for J; bases not matched to a gene: 12. This CDR3 spans 15 amino acids. Germline lookup yields CDR1 SGHRS and CDR2 YFSETQ. The CDR3 spells CASSLTSGQGSEAFF. CDR3 nucleotides: TGCGCCAGCAGTCTTACGTCGGGACAGGGAAGTGAAGCTTTCTTT. The entire variable domain, with the rest obtained from reference TRBV5-1 and TRBJ1-1, is as follows: KAGVTQTPRYLIKTRGQQVTLSCSPISGHRSVSWYQQTPGQGLQFLFEYFSETQRNKGNFPGRFSGRQFSNSRSEMNVSTLELGDSALYLCASSLTSGQGSEAFFGQGTRLTVV.

V gene TRBV6-1 combines with J gene TRBJ2-3; TRBD1 is a possible D gene (6 bases). The V and J ends lost 3 bases and 0 bases respectively, with 10 bases between them. Germline CDR1 is MNHNS and CDR2 is SASEGT. This CDR3 contains 15 residues. The CDR3 bases are TGTGCCAGCAGTGATCTACAGGGAAGCACAGATACGCAGTATTTT. Translation: CASSDLQGSTDTQYF.

The chain is built from TRBV29-1 and TRBJ2-3, with D maybe TRBD1 (6 bases). CDR3 size: 14 residues. CDR1 SQVTM and CDR2 ANQGSEA come from the germline V gene. Trimming pared 0 bases from V and 6 bases from J, leaving 13 bases between. CDR3 bases: TGCAGCGTTGAAGATGAAGGGGGTGCCGATACGCAGTATTTT. Protein: CSVEDEGGADTQYF.

The V and J genes are TRBV4-1 and TRBJ2-1; 9 bases fit TRBD2. The germline V gene has CDR1 MGHRA and CDR2 YSYEKL. This CDR3 region has 13 residues. Trimming removed 0 bases from V and 14 bases from J; junction bases left unmatched: 5. The CDR3 bases are TGCGCCAGCAGCCAAGATGTGTCTAGCGGGGAGTTCTTC. It encodes CASSQDVSSGEFF.